This TCR beta chain was retrieved from a study of blood T cell repertoires in COVID-19 (dated by TCRdb to the early 2020s). Concerning the study at large: Samples covering the acute and convalescent phases of COVID-19 were provided by collaborators in the United States, Italy and Spain. The material from the prospective study consisted of cDNA or gDNA derived from T cells, B-cell-depleted T cells, or PBMCs. The dataset comprised deeply sampled blood TCRbeta repertoires from subjects exposed to, actively infected with, or recovered from COVID-19. The repertoires were released in a freely available public database meant as a resource for research on the immune response to SARS-CoV-2. Samples came from the ongoing ImmuneRACE study (first 160 participants) plus 1,254 subjects from 6 global collaborators. A de-identified subject ID, COVID-19 status, age in years and sex were almost always included in the sample metadata. HLA class I and class II types, where available, came from metadata supplied by the sample provider rather than from assay-based typing. Study-wide findings and limitations: The amount of clinical and demographic metadata varied by source and participant and was provided uncurated.

Collaborating institutions collected whole blood in K2EDTA tubes following their own protocols. For TCRbeta analysis, collaborators shipped samples as frozen whole blood, isolated PBMCs, or DNA extracted from either of those sample types. TCRbeta CDR3 regions were amplified from genomic DNA using the immunoSEQ Assay, a bias-controlled multiplex PCR. Per the original workflow: Within the assay, amplification of reference gene primers was used to estimate how many nucleated cells each sample contained. Sequence reads were collapsed and filtered to measure the absolute abundance of every unique TCRbeta CDR3 rearrangement. For each sample, productive Simpson clonality was calculated as the square root of Simpson's diversity index across productive rearrangements. Drawn from immuneACCESS, this table holds only the in-frame rearrangements with V and J called that TCRdb kept. Clones are partly lost; checked studies trace under half to an unresolved V gene and leave the rest unexplained. V, J and clone size are those of that table, while D and trimming were read from the DNA. This sample comprises around 200,000 clones, 70% to 90% of them detected only once. The top ten constitute about 10% of the sample.

Counted from cysteine to phenylalanine, this CDR3 has 14 amino acids. Solely the CDR3 DNA is kept, with 42 bases framed from the first base. V lost 4 bases and J lost 0 bases; the stretch between them is 10 bases long. For CDR1 and CDR2, the germline V gene lists SGHTA and FQGNSA. As for this clone: It has no known antigen specificity. No much larger clonotype is one base removed from it; base qualities were not supplied.

The chain was built from TRBV7-2 and TRBJ2-7; a weak D assignment points to TRBD1 (6 bases agree). The source is a woman of 80 years or more with acute or convalescent COVID-19. The sequenced material came from peripheral blood. The DNA sequence follows: TGTGCCAGCAGCTCCCAGGGGAACTCCTACGAGCAGTACTTC. The translation is CASSSQGNSYEQYF.